The TCR beta chain described here comes from a study of technical replicates of blood from a few donors. This CDR3 contains 15 residues. Unmatched junction bases numbered 9, after V lost 7 bases and J lost 6 bases. Germline lookup yields CDR1 MDHEN and CDR2 SYDVKM. Using immunoSEQ multiplex PCR, the repertoire was profiled, and TCRdb retains in-frame clones only, with some absent. The table records fewer than 100,000 clones, about 89% of them present only once. The chain uses TRBV28 and TRBJ2-3; 11 bases agree with TRBD2. Sequencing input: T cells isolated from PBMCs. The sequence derives from a human donor in good health. This CDR3 is CASIHSGRAPDTQYF. CDR3 nucleotides: TGTGCCAGCATTCATAGCGGGAGGGCACCGGATACGCAGTATTTT.